This T cell receptor beta chain was sequenced during a study of blood T cell repertoires in COVID-19. Sequenced by immunoSEQ multiplex PCR; TCRdb stores in-frame clones only, minus some. The sample holds under 500,000 clones, nearly 90% seen once. The TCR was taken from a woman younger than 30 with acute COVID-19. Sequenced: PBMCs or T cells enriched from blood (not recorded which).

Here the CDR3 DNA reads TGTGCCAGCAGAGTCACTGCGGAAGATACGCAGTATTTT. Protein product: CASRVTAEDTQYF. This chain connects TRBV3-1 (or the pseudogene TRBV3-2) to TRBJ2-3, with D unresolved. The ends were cut back, 6 bases at V and 5 bases at J, with 12 bases in the middle. The CDR3 extends over 13 amino acids. From germline, CDR1 is LGHDT and CDR2 YNNKEL (reference sequence).